The 31 T cell receptor beta chains below come from one sample, sequenced in a study of blood T cells in healthy people across ages. Primers used in a second PCR of roughly 6 to 12 cycles were a sample-barcoded 5' primer and a J-beta primer mix. TCRdb fed the 5' RACE reads into MiXCR, producing one record per CDR3 protein. This sample has around 700,000 distinct CDR3 sequences, with just under 25% found just once. The same sample was also used in a study of T cells of mothers and their children.

Sequencing was performed on blood. These TCRs come from a boy between 10 and 17 years old in good health.

The J gene is TRBJ2-2, the V gene TRBV5-5, with a possible D match to TRBD1 (6 bases). The V gene lost 2 bases and the J gene lost 4 bases, with 15 bases spanning the gap. Germline lookup yields CDR1 SGHKS and CDR2 YYEKEE (reference sequence). CDR3 size: 16 residues. The CDR3 loop is CASSLIGVQGTGELFF. CDR3 sequence (DNA): TGTGCCAGCAGCTTAATCGGGGTACAGGGCACCGGGGAGCTGTTTTTT.

J is TRBJ2-1 and V is TRBV4-2, with 12 positions matching TRBD2. Germline-derived CDR1 and CDR2 are LGHNA and YNFKEQ. The CDR3 sequence is 14 residues long. V gave up 3 bases and J gave up 7 bases; unmatched junction bases: 1. The CDR3 spells CASSHGLAGNEQFF. CDR3 DNA: TGTGCCAGCAGCCACGGACTAGCGGGGAATGAGCAGTTCTTC.

Here the CDR3 reads CATTPGQGFSEQYF. In DNA, the CDR3 is TGCGCCACTACACCGGGACAGGGCTTCTCCGAGCAGTACTTC. The chain employs TRBV5-1 and TRBJ2-7, with 9 bases fitting TRBD1. The CDR3 loop spans 14 amino acids. Germline assignment: CDR1 SGHRS and CDR2 YFSETQ. Trimming cost V 9 bases and J 6 bases; bases outside gene matches: 13. Drawing the rest from reference TRBV5-1 and TRBJ2-7, the complete variable domain is KAGVTQTPRYLIKTRGQQVTLSCSPISGHRSVSWYQQTPGQGLQFLFEYFSETQRNKGNFPGRFSGRQFSNSRSEMNVSTLELGDSALYLCATTPGQGFSEQYFGPGTRLTVT.

The genes are TRBV5-1 and TRBJ2-5; TRBD2 agrees at 14 bases. With the DNA end fitting TRBJ2-7 better, the J assignment may be wrong. The CDR3 sequence is 17 residues long. Per the germline V gene, CDR1 is SGHRS and CDR2 is YFSETQ. DNA of the CDR3: TGCGCCAGCAGCTCGTACGGGACTAGCGGGAGTTATTACGAGCAGTACTTC. Translation: CASSSYGTSGSYYEQYF.

In regard to this clonotype: The germline gene is not matched at one end of the junction; a read error may be the cause. This chain uses TRBV29-1 with TRBJ1-2; D gene uncertain. Germline CDR1 SQVTM, CDR2 ANQGSEA. The CDR3 spans 13 residues. This CDR3 is CNVEEEVHYGYTF. In DNA, the CDR3 is TGCAACGTTGAAGAAGAGGTGCACTATGGCTACACCTTC.

The rearrangement joins TRBV19 to TRBJ2-7; D tentatively fits TRBD1 or TRBD2 (5 bases each). This CDR3 has 13 residues. V was clipped by 9 bases and J by 6 bases, with 18 bases between them. Germline V lookup: CDR1 LNHDA, CDR2 SQIVND (reference sequence). The CDR3 DNA follows: TGTGCCAGCAGGGAGTTCCCCCTGGGCGAGCAGTACTTC. Residues: CASREFPLGEQYF.

The V call is TRBV19, the J call TRBJ1-1; no definite D call. This CDR3 region has 15 residues. V lost 0 bases and J 1 base, leaving 9 bases between the germline ends. Per germline, CDR1 LNHDA and CDR2 SQIVND (reference sequence). The CDR3 DNA sequence: TGTGCCAGTAGTATAGATCTCGGGCAGAACACTGAAGCTTTCTTT. Translation: CASSIDLGQNTEAFF.

The chain is built from TRBV10-3 and TRBJ1-4; no firm D call. V lost 4 bases and J 7 bases, leaving 13 bases between the germline ends. Looked up from germline, CDR1 is ENHRY and CDR2 is SYGVKD. This CDR3 comprises 14 residues. CDR3 loop: CAISGEEYAEKLFF. The CDR3 DNA reads as TGTGCCATCAGTGGGGAGGAGTACGCTGAAAAACTGTTTTTT.

The chain has TRBV6-5 and TRBJ2-2; 9 nucleotides align to TRBD2. The J segment lost 7 bases and the V segment lost 0 bases, leaving 6 bases of the junction unmatched. Germline values: CDR1 MNHEY, CDR2 SVGAGI. The CDR3 sequence is 16 residues long. The CDR3 region is CASSYSARGGGGELFF. CDR3 sequence (DNA): TGTGCCAGCAGTTACTCCGCGCGGGGGGGCGGCGGGGAGCTGTTTTTT.

This chain joins TRBV9 and TRBJ2-7, with 14 bases fitting TRBD2. V was clipped by 4 bases and J by 5 bases; unmatched bases: 8. Germline V CDR1 and CDR2: SGDLS, YYNGEE. The CDR3 is 16 amino acids. The CDR3 sequence: CASSLGLAGAVNEQYF. The CDR3 bases are TGTGCCAGCAGCCTGGGACTAGCGGGAGCTGTTAACGAGCAGTACTTC.

This clonotype was picked up one time. In this CDR3 the conserved last residue, phenylalanine or tryptophan, is missing, so a read error is likely. The CDR3 here is CASGLAGQFGNYGYTL. DNA for the CDR3: TGTGCTAGTGGTTTGGCCGGACAGTTTGGGAACTATGGCTACACCCTC. The chain recombines TRBV12-5 with TRBJ1-2, with TRBD1 as a possible D gene (6 bases). V gave up 1 base and J gave up 2 bases, with 14 bases separating them. The CDR3 loop spans 16 amino acids. Looked up from germline, CDR1 is LGHNT and CDR2 is FRNRAP.

The chain combines TRBV7-9 with TRBJ2-2; 10 positions match TRBD2. In germline, CDR1 is SEHNR, CDR2 FQNEAQ (reference sequence). The CDR3 has 16 residues. Losses at the gene ends were 5 bases for V and 6 bases for J; bases not matched to a gene: 9. The CDR3 DNA follows: TGTGCCAGCAGCCCAAGCGGGGGGGCCGTTTCCGGGGAGCTGTTTTTT. Translated: CASSPSGGAVSGELFF.

The rearrangement uses TRBV4-1 and TRBJ2-7, with D perhaps assigned TRBD1 or TRBD2 (5 bases each). Per germline, CDR1 MGHRA and CDR2 YSYEKL. The CDR3 extends over 14 amino acids. Trimming removed 2 bases at V and 5 bases at J, with 13 bases between. CDR3 DNA: TGCGCCAGCAGCCAAATCCGGGACGACGACGAGCAGTACTTC. Translated: CASSQIRDDDEQYF.

V gene TRBV24-1 combines with J gene TRBJ2-5, with 11 bases fitting TRBD1. The V and J ends lost 4 bases and 1 base, in that order; junction bases with no gene match: 1. Germline V lookup: CDR1 KGHDR, CDR2 SFDVKD. This CDR3 is 15 amino acids long. CDR3 coding DNA: TGTGCCACCAGTGAGGGGACAGGGGGCCAAGAGACCCAGTACTTC. Its translation is CATSEGTGGQETQYF.

This clonotype was detected a few times. The rearrangement joins TRBV4-2 to TRBJ2-5; 12 nucleotides align to TRBD2. The last part of the DNA fits TRBJ2-1 better; the J call may be wrong. Germline V gives CDR1 LGHNA, CDR2 YNFKEQ. The CDR3 runs 21 residues. In nucleotides, the CDR3 is TGTGCCAGCAGCCCAGCTTTCGGGATGGACGGATCTAGCGGGGGGGACAATGAGCAGTTCTTC. This codes for CASSPAFGMDGSSGGDNEQFF.

This clonotype was picked up a small number of times. The DNA for the CDR3 is TGTGCCAGCGCTAAGTCAGGGTACCAGCAGTACTTC. This gives the protein CASAKSGYQQYF. The chain employs TRBV27 and TRBJ2-7; the D gene is possibly TRBD1 (5 bases). The CDR3 has 12 amino acids. The V gene lost 8 bases and the J gene lost 8 bases, with 16 bases spanning the gap. Germline V CDR1 and CDR2: MNHEY, SMNVEV (reference sequence).

This clonotype was picked up one time. V is TRBV29-1 and J is TRBJ2-4; 8 nucleotides line up with TRBD2. Germline lookup yields CDR1 SQVTM and CDR2 ANQGSEA. The CDR3 consists of 15 residues. With 1 base clipped from V and 4 bases from J, the junction kept 6 bases outside the gene matches. In DNA form, the CDR3 reads TGCAGCGTTGAAGGTTCGGGGGGGATTAAAAACATTCAGTACTTC. Translated: CSVEGSGGIKNIQYF.

This clonotype was detected a few times. V usage is TRBV12-3 or TRBV12-4 and J usage is TRBJ2-5, with D tentatively TRBD2 (5 bases). The CDR3 totals 17 residues. V was trimmed by 5 bases and J by 0 bases, leaving 19 bases between them. The CDR3 DNA follows: TGTGCCAGCAGTGCCAAGGACGGACTGCTGTACCAAGAGACCCAGTACTTC. Encoded protein: CASSAKDGLLYQETQYF.

The sample holds a few counts of this clonotype. The rearrangement joins TRBV14 to TRBJ2-5; D not certain. CDR3 size: 12 residues. From germline, CDR1 is SGHDN and CDR2 FVKESK. The V and J ends lost 1 base and 5 bases respectively, with 5 bases between them. CDR3 residues: CASSQVWETQYF. The CDR3 DNA follows: TGTGCCAGCAGCCAAGTTTGGGAGACCCAGTACTTC.

This clonotype was detected only a few times. This chain links TRBV7-8 with TRBJ1-5; no reliable D call. CDR1 and CDR2 from the germline V gene are SGHVS and FQNEAQ. V was trimmed by 2 bases and J by 4 bases, leaving 12 bases between them. There are 15 residues in the CDR3. The chain's CDR3 is CASSLMELENQPQHF. CDR3 in DNA: TGTGCCAGCAGCTTAATGGAGCTCGAAAATCAGCCCCAGCATTTT.

The chain joins TRBV5-1 to TRBJ2-1; 7 positions match TRBD1. CDR1 is SGHRS, CDR2 YFSETQ, per germline. V shed 4 bases and J 5 bases; nucleotides not matched to a gene: 12. This CDR3 is built from 16 residues. The chain's CDR3 is CASSSRGGPRDNEQFF. The CDR3 bases are TGCGCCAGCAGCAGTAGAGGGGGCCCCCGTGACAATGAGCAGTTCTTC.

This clonotype occurred a few times. This chain links TRBV29-1 with TRBJ2-3; 8 nucleotides agree with TRBD1. CDR3 length equals 14 residues. Germline CDR1 SQVTM, CDR2 ANQGSEA. V dropped 8 bases and J dropped 1; count of bases not matched to a gene: 8. This CDR3 reads CSCLGQGGTDTQYF. DNA of the CDR3: TGCAGCTGCCTAGGACAGGGAGGCACAGATACGCAGTATTTT.

This clonotype was detected only a few times. V gene TRBV7-2 combines with J gene TRBJ2-1; D is undetermined. The CDR3 is 14 residues long. Germline assignment: CDR1 SGHTA and CDR2 FQGNSA. V shed 2 bases and J shed 2 bases, with 7 bases lying between them. The CDR3 DNA is TGTGCCAGCAGCTTACCCGAACCCTACAATGAGCAGTTCTTC. This gives the protein CASSLPEPYNEQFF.

This clonotype has a handful of counts. The J gene is TRBJ1-4, the V gene TRBV18; D call uncertain. Germline V gene sequence: CDR1 KGHSH, CDR2 LQKENI. V was clipped by 4 bases and J by 0 bases, with 6 bases between them. CDR3 length: 14 residues. CDR3 coding DNA: TGTGCCAGCTCACAGTCTGCAACTAATGAAAAACTGTTTTTT. Translating it yields CASSQSATNEKLFF.

This clonotype was seen repeatedly, ten times or more. V and J are TRBV4-1 and TRBJ1-6; D unclear. The CDR3 length is 14 residues. The germline gives CDR1 MGHRA, CDR2 YSYEKL. Deletions cut 11 bases from V and 0 bases from J, with 11 bases between. CDR3 sequence reads: CASSSSSYNSPLHF. CDR3 DNA: TGCGCCTCGAGTTCGAGCTCCTATAATTCACCCCTCCACTTT.

This clonotype appeared once. The chain couples TRBV3-1 to TRBJ2-7; D remains ambiguous. Trimming took off 1 base at V and 2 bases at J, with 18 bases between the two ends. This CDR3 has 17 residues. Germline V CDR1 and CDR2: LGHDT, YNNKEL (reference sequence). CDR3 residues: CASSQVAGHRTPYEQYF. CDR3 sequence (DNA): TGTGCCAGCAGCCAAGTGGCAGGTCATCGGACCCCCTACGAGCAGTACTTC.

This clonotype was counted between two and nine times. This chain links TRBV7-9 with TRBJ2-7, with D possibly TRBD1 on 5 matching bases. V was shortened by 5 bases and J by 3 bases, with 8 bases between the two germline ends. The CDR3 spans 12 residues. CDR1 and CDR2 from the germline V gene are SEHNR and FQNEAQ (reference sequence). The CDR3 DNA reads as TGTGCCAGCAGCAGGGGCCACTACGAGCAGTACTTC. Translating it yields CASSRGHYEQYF.

This chain connects TRBV5-6 to TRBJ2-5; D may be TRBD1 or TRBD2 (5 bases each). The J call is in doubt because the DNA end fits TRBJ2-7 better. Germline V gives CDR1 SGHDT, CDR2 YYEEEE. The CDR3 contains 15 residues. CDR3 region: CASSVIYRDAYEQYF. The CDR3 bases are TGTGCCAGCAGCGTAATTTACCGGGACGCCTACGAGCAGTACTTC.

This clonotype was seen more than once but under ten times. The chain carries TRBV3-1 and TRBJ2-7, with D perhaps matching TRBD1 (5 bases). V lost 0 bases, J lost 2 bases, and 14 bases lay in between. In germline, CDR1 is LGHDT, CDR2 YNNKEL (reference sequence). The CDR3 runs to 16 residues. The DNA for the CDR3 is TGTGCCAGCAGCCAAGATGGGTACAGGAGAACCTACGAGCAGTACTTC. Amino acid sequence: CASSQDGYRRTYEQYF.

This clonotype was found a few times. J is TRBJ2-5 and V is TRBV9; no firm D call. Near its end, the DNA agrees better with TRBJ2-7, so the J call may be wrong. Germline lookup yields CDR1 SGDLS and CDR2 YYNGEE. This CDR3 spans 14 amino acids. The chain's CDR3 is CASSVGSRSYEQYF. CDR3 DNA: TGTGCCAGCAGCGTAGGAAGTCGATCCTACGAGCAGTACTTC.

The rearrangement uses TRBV18 and TRBJ1-1, with D tentatively TRBD1 (5 bases). CDR1 KGHSH and CDR2 LQKENI come from the germline V gene. CDR3 size: 16 residues. Trimming left V 6 bases short and J 0 bases short, with 17 bases between. CDR3 residues: CASSLIGARMNTEAFF. The CDR3 DNA is TGTGCCAGCTCGCTTATCGGGGCCAGAATGAACACTGAAGCTTTCTTT.